The sequence of this T cell receptor beta chain was determined in a study of shared clonotypes between healthy human individuals (dated by TCRdb to 2020 to 2021). Describing the broader study: The cohort comprised two women and a few men aged 18 to 49 years. For each donor, CD4 naive and CD4 memory were each run on three plates, CD8 naive on two plates, and CD8 memory on one plate. Blood TCR repertoires of about five healthy adults were deeply sequenced to estimate repertoire size and the extent of clonotype sharing between individuals. Libraries were prepared and TCR repertoires were sequenced by different laboratories using diverse techniques, in order to increase sequencing depth and limit assay-specific biases. Between about 0.9 and 9 billion PBMCs per donor were obtained by leukapheresis. General findings and caveats noted by the study authors: Only blood was sampled, and tissue TCR repertoires likely differ from those in blood. Pairwise subsampling led to the expectation that sequencing depth would affect the degree of clonotype sharing among donors. Incomplete sequencing was indicated by rarefaction of sorted-subset datasets, despite the large sequencing depth. Across four donors, around 5.4% of naive CD4, 3% to 4% of naive CD8, roughly 2.2% of memory CD4, and approximately 0.4% of memory CD8 clonotypes were shared. Compared with non-shared clonotypes, the clonotypes found in all four sorted-subset donors had higher generation probabilities. Naive subsets generally had larger estimated clonotype richness than memory subsets did. Because the study included only a small number of donors, the genetic and exposure-history diversity represented was limited.

TCR CDR3 regions were amplified from genomic DNA by multiplex PCR using the deep immunoSEQ assay. Extracted genomic DNA from each cell subset was spread evenly across all wells of several immunoSEQ 96-well plates, with each plate serving as a replicate. For sorted subsets, each replicate PCR was loaded with 200 ng genomic DNA, equivalent to about 30,000 T cell genomes. Purified libraries were measured with a Qubit 3.0 fluorometer, size-checked on a Bioanalyzer 2100, and measured again with the KAPA Library Quantification kit. Each immunoSEQ 96-well plate was sequenced on its own single-read 150-cycle Illumina NextSeq 550 flow cell. In the original analysis: Because only junctional sequences without quality scores were contained in the immunoSEQ output, filtering matching that applied to full-length reads could not be performed. To assign V/J genes and CDR3, sequences were annotated against IMGT germline references using PyIR, a Python wrapper for IgBLAST v1.9. Reads with weak V/J assignments (E-value above 1e-6), missing CDR3, stop codons, out-of-frame junctions, or ambiguous translated residues were removed. A V3J clonotype was defined by an identical inferred V gene, J gene, and CDR3 amino acid sequence. The percentage overlap between two repertoires was calculated by dividing the number of shared unique clonotypes by the size of the smaller repertoire. Three approaches were used to assess repertoire richness: RTK rarefaction, the Chao1 estimator, and Recon v2.1 estimates of unobserved clonotypes. Generation probabilities were computed with OLGA for all TCRbeta clonotypes obtained by the gDNA method from several donors. The source is immuneACCESS, and TCRdb retained only in-frame sequences with V and J called. Part of the clones is not carried over; for the studies checked, unresolved V genes explain less than half of this, and the remainder is unexplained. V and J calls and clone size follow that table, whereas D and trimming were derived from the DNA. For this sample there are a few hundred thousand clones; 95% appear just once. The ten top clones hold 0.1% to 0.11% of the sample.

Comments on this clone: Its antigen remains unidentified. No much larger clonotype is one base removed from it; base qualities were not supplied.

V gives up 4 bases and J gives up 4 bases, and the segment between their germline ends measures 27 bases. The CDR3 contains 19 residues, cysteine and phenylalanine counted. Just the 57-base CDR3 DNA is kept, in frame starting at base 1. As encoded in the germline V gene (reference sequence), CDR1 is LNHDA while CDR2 is SQIVND. CD8 naive samples were CD45RO-negative cells positively selected for CCR7, giving a CD45RA+CCR7+ population that excluded TemRA cells. Donors were healthy HIV-negative adults with no recently reported acute infections or vaccinations. Only Caucasian adults living in Nashville, Tennessee, USA were represented among the donors. Blood was obtained by leukapheresis, after which PBMCs were separated by Ficoll-Histopaque density gradient centrifugation and cryopreserved in liquid nitrogen vapor phase. Analytical flow cytometry was used to check the purity and quantity of every magnetically sorted T cell population. Genomic DNA was isolated from every sorted fraction and measured by UV absorbance on a Nanodrop 2000c.

The V gene is TRBV19 and the J gene is TRBJ2-3, with TRBD2 perhaps the D gene, on 5 matching bases. Source material: naive CD8+ T cells sorted from blood. The cell subset or site label, as the study defines it: CD45RA+CCR7+. This clonotype was obtained from a woman younger than 45 in good health. The sequenced DNA is TGTGCCAGTAGTACTAAGGTATGGGGTTTTCGGACTCCCCCAGATACGCAGTATTTT. This gives the protein CASSTKVWGFRTPPDTQYF.